This TCR beta chain was recovered during a study of Graves' ophthalmopathy and Graves' hyperthyroidism. Broader study findings: Discriminating ophthalmopathy from stable hyperthyroidism, a 13-signature model attained a sensitivity of about 88% and a specificity of around 81%. The majority of expanded thyroid clonotypes above 0.001 frequency also occurred in blood.

This clonotype was observed a few times. Its antigen remains unidentified. V gave up 2 bases and J gave up 0 bases; unmatched junction bases: 4. The CDR3 consists of 17 residues. Germline V gene sequence: CDR1 MDHEN, CDR2 SYDVKM. Using RNA transcripts, the TCR beta CDR3 regions were amplified. Scientists carried out first-round RT-PCR using HTBI primers and then a second-round multiplex PCR. MiXCR was run by TCRdb on the multiplex PCR reads, yielding one entry per CDR3 protein. The sample consists of roughly 600,000 distinct CDR3 sequences, under 40% of them appearing once. As diagnostic evidence, clinical symptoms, serum thyroxine, TRAb, thyroid ultrasound and orbital computed tomography were relied upon.

This clonotype was sampled from an adult man with Graves' hyperthyroidism. The sample comprised peripheral blood or thyroid tissue (not recorded which). This chain uses TRBV28 with TRBJ2-2; 9 nucleotides align to TRBD1. DNA of the CDR3: TGTGCCAGCAGTTTAACACAGGGGGCATCGAACACCGGGGAGCTGTTTTTT. Its protein is CASSLTQGASNTGELFF.